This T cell receptor beta chain was identified during a study of T-cell reconstitution after alpha-beta-depleted transplantation in children (dated by TCRdb to 2016 to 2017). Describing the broader study: The study quantitatively tracked T-cell immune reconstitution after TCRalphabeta/CD19-depleted allogeneic hematopoietic cell transplantation in children using TCR repertoire profiling. What the research found in general, with its limitations: Over the following months the frequencies of hyperexpanded clones went down, and after one year T-cell counts and TCRbeta diversity were mostly credited to newly produced T cells. The high TCRbeta diversity at day 60 in some patients was ascribed to recipient T cells and intrathymic progenitors that had survived conditioning. The apparently early recovery of alphabetaT-cell counts about two months after transplant reportedly depended on only several hundred rapidly expanded clones that came from non-depleted graft cells.

Comments on this clonotype: No cognate antigen has been identified for it. Base qualities were left out, and no much larger clone turns up one base away.

The library was obtained by PCR. TCRdb records Illumina HiSeq 2500 as the sequencer. To normalize quantification of the TCRbeta repertoire, the TCR libraries were built with molecular barcoding that relied on unique molecular identifiers. TCRdb reprocessed the public reads (quality trimming at Q25 with fastp, clone calling with MiXCR) and kept in-frame beta chains. Each entry merges the rows of one CDR3 protein and shows their most common DNA and genes. The sample has 500,000 to 750,000 distinct CDR3 sequences on record, 25% to 30% of them singletons. Of the sample, under 45% falls within the top ten clones. The germline V end is reduced by 7 bases and the J end by 0 bases; junction bases left unmatched: 13. Its CDR3 holds 18 amino acids, cysteine through phenylalanine. The retained sequence is limited to the CDR3, 54 bases, with the frame set at the first base. What this sample's treatment or condition label stands for: allogeneic hematopoietic cell transplantation with graft depleted of TCRalphabeta T cells and CD19 B cells. The transplant recipients were children given TCRalphabeta/CD19-depleted allogeneic hematopoietic cell grafts.

The sequence was obtained from a boy under two years old with Wiskott-Aldrich syndrome, due to receive a stem cell transplant. The sequence joins TRBV12-3 or TRBV12-4 to TRBJ2-2, with TRBD1 matching 8 junction bases. Specimen: PBMCs, collected before TCRalphabeta/CD19-depleted stem cell transplant. Here the CDR3 is given as CASTSGTGAYPNTGELFF. DNA sequence: TGTGCCAGCACCTCCGGGACAGGCGCCTACCCGAACACCGGGGAGCTGTTTTTT.